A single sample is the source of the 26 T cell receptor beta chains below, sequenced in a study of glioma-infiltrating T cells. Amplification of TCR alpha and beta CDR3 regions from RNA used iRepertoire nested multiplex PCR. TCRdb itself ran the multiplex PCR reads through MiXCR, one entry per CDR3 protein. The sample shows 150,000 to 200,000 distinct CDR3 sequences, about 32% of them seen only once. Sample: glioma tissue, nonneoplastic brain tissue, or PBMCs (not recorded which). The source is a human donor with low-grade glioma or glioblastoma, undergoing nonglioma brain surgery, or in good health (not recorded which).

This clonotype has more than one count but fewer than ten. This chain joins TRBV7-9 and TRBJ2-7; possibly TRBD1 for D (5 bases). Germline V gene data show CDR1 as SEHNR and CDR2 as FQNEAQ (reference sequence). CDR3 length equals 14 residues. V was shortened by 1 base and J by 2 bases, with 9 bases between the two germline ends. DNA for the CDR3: TGTGCCAGCAGCTTAGGGGGCCTTACCTACGAGCAGTACTTC. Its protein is CASSLGGLTYEQYF. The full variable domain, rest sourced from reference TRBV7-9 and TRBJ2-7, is DTGVSQNPRHKITKRGQNVTFRCDPISEHNRLYWYRQTLGQGPEFLTYFQNEAQLEKSRLLSDRFSAERPKGSFSTLEIQRTEQGDSAMYLCASSLGGLTYEQYFGPGTRLTVT.

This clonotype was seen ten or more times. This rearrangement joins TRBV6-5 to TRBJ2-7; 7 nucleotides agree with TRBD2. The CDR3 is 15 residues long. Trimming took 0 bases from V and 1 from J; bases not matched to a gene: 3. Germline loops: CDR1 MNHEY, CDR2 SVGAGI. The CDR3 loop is CASSYSLAASYEQYF. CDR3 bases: TGTGCCAGCAGTTACTCCCTAGCGGCATCCTACGAGCAGTACTTC.

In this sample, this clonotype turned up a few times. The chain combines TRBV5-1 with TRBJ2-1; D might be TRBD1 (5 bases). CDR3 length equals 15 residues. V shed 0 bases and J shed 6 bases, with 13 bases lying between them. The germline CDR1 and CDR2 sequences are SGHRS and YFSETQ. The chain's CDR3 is CASSLGTGIPNEQFF. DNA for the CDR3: TGCGCCAGCAGCTTGGGTACAGGCATACCCAATGAGCAGTTCTTC. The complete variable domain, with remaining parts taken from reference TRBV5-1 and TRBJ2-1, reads KAGVTQTPRYLIKTRGQQVTLSCSPISGHRSVSWYQQTPGQGLQFLFEYFSETQRNKGNFPGRFSGRQFSNSRSEMNVSTLELGDSALYLCASSLGTGIPNEQFFGPGTRLTVL.

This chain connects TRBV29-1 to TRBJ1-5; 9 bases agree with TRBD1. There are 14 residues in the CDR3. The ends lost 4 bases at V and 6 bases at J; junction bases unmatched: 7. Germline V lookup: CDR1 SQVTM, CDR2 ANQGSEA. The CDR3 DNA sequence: TGCAGCGTTGGACAGGGGGGTGTCGGTCAGCCCCAGCATTTT. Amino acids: CSVGQGGVGQPQHF.

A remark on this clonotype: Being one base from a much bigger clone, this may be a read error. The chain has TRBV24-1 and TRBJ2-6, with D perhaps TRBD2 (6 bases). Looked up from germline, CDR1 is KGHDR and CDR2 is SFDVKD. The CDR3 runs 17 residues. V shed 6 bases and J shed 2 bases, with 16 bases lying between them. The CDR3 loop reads CATSRRDSGTGANVLTF. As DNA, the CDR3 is TGTGCCACCAGTCGTCGGGACTCCGGCACTGGGGCCAACGTCCTGACTTTC.

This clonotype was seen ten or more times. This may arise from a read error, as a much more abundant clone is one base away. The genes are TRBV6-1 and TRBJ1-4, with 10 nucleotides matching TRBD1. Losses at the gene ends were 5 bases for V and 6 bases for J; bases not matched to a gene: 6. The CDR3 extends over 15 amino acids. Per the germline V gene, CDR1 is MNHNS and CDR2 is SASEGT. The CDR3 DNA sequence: TGTGCCAGCAGTTCCCCCGGGACAGGGGATGAAAAACTGTTTTTT. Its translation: CASSSPGTGDEKLFF.

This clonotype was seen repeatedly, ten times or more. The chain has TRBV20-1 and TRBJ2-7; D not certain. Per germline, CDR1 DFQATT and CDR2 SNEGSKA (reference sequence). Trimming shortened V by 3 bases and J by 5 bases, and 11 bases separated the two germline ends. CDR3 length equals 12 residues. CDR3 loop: CSASFQVNEQYF. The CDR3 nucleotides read TGCAGTGCTAGTTTCCAGGTTAACGAGCAGTACTTC.

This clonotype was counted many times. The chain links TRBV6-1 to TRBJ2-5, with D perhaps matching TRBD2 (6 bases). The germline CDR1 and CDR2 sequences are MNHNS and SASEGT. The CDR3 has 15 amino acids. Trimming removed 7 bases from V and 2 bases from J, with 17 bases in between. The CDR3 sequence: CASTKSRDWQETQYF. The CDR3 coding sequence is TGTGCCAGCACTAAGAGCCGGGACTGGCAAGAGACCCAGTACTTC.

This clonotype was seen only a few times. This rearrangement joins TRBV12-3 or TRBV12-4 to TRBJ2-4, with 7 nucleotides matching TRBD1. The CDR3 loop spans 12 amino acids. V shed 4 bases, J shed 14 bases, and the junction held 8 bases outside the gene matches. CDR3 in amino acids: CASSSGTAAEYF. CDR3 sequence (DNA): TGTGCCAGCAGTTCCGGGACAGCGGCTGAGTACTTC.

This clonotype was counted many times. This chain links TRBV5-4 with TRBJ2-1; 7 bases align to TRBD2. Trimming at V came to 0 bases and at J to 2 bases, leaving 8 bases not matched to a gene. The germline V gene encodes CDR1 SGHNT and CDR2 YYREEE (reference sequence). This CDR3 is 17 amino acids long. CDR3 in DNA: TGTGCCAGCAGCTTGGTTTCGGGCGGGAGTCCCTACAATGAGCAGTTCTTC. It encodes CASSLVSGGSPYNEQFF.

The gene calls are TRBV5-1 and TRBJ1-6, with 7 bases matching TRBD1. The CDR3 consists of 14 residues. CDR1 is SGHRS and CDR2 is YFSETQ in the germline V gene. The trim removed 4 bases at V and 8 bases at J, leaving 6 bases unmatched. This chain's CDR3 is CASSIGGADSPLHF. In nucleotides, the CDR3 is TGCGCCAGCAGCATAGGGGGCGCGGATTCACCCCTCCACTTT.

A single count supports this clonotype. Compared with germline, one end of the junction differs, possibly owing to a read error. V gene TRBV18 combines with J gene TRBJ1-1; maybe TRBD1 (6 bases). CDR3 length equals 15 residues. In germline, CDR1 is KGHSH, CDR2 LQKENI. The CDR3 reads CASSQGLQGPTEALF. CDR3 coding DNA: TGTGCCAGCTCTCAGGGGTTACAGGGACCCACTGAAGCTTTATTT.

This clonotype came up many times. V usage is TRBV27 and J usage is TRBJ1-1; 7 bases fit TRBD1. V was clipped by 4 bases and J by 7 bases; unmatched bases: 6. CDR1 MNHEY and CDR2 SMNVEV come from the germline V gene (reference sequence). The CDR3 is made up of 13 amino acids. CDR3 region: CASSSGQRNEAFF. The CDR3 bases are TGTGCCAGCAGTTCGGGACAGAGGAATGAAGCTTTCTTT.

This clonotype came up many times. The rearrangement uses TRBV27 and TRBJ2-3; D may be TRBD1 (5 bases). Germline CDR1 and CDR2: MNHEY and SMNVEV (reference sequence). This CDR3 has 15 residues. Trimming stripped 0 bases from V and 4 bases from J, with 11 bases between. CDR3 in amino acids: CASSLSPGQADTQYF. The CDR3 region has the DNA TGTGCCAGCAGTTTATCCCCAGGGCAAGCAGATACGCAGTATTTT.

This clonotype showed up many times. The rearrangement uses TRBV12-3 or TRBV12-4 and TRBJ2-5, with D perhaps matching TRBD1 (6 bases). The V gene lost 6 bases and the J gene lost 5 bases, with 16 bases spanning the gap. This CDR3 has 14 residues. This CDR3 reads CASSQTTGPETQYF. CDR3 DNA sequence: TGTGCCAGCAGCCAGACGACAGGACCGGAGACCCAGTACTTC.

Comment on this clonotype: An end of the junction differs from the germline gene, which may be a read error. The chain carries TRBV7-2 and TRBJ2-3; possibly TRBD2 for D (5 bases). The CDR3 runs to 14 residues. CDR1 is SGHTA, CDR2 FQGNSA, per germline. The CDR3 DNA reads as TGTGCCAGCGGCTCCCTCGGGATGTCAGATACGCAGTACTTT. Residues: CASGSLGMSDTQYF.

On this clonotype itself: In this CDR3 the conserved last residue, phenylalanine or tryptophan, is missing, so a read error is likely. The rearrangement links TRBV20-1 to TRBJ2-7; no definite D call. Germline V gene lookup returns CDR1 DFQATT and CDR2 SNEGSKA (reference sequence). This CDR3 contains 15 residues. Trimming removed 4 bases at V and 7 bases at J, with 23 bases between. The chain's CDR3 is CSAIMLEIPSSEQYY. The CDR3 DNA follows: TGCAGTGCTATCATGCTAGAGATCCCCTCTTCAGAGCAGTACTAC.

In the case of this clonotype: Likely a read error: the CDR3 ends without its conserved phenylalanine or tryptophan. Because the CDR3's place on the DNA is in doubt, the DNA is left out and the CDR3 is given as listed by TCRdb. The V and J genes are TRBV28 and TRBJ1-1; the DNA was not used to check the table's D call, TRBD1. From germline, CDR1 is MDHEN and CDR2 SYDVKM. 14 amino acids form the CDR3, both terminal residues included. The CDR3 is CASPPAGDVTEVFL.

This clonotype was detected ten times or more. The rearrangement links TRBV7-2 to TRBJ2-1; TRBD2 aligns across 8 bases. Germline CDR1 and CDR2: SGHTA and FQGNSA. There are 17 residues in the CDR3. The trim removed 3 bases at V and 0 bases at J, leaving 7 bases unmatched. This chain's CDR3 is CASSFSSGLGSYNEQFF. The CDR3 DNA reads TGTGCCAGCAGCTTCTCATCGGGACTAGGCTCCTACAATGAGCAGTTCTTC.

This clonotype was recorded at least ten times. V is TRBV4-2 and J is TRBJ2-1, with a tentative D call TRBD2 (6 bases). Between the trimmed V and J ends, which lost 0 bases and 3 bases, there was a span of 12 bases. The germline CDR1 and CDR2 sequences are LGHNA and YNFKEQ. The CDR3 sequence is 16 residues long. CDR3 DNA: TGTGCCAGCAGCCAAGAAGGGCTAGCGAACTACAATGAGCAGTTCTTC. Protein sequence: CASSQEGLANYNEQFF.

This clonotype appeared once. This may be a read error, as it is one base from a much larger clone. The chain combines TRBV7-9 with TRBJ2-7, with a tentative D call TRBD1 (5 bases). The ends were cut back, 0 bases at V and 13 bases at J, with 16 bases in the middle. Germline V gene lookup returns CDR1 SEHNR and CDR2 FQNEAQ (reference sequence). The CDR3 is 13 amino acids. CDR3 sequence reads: CASSLAPVQGTYF. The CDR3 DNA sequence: TGTGCCAGCAGCTTAGCCCCAGTCCAGGGTACCTACTTC.

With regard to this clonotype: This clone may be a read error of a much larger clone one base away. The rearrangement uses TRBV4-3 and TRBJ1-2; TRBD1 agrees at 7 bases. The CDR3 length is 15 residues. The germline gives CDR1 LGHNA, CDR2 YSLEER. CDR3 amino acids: CVSSHPRQGSYGYTF. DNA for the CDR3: TGCGTCAGCAGCCATCCTCGACAGGGAAGCTATGGCTACACCTTC.

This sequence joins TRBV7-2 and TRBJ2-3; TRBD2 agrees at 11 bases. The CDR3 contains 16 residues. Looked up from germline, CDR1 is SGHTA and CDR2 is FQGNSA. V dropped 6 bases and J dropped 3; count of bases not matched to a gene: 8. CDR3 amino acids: CASRDLAGGPTDTQYF. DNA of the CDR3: TGTGCCAGCAGAGACTTAGCGGGAGGGCCGACAGATACGCAGTATTTT.

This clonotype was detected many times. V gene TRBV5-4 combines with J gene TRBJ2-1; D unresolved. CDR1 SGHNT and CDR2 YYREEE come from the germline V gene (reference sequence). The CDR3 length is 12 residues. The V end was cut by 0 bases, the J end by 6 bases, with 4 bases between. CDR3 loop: CASSLEGNEQFF. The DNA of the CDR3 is TGTGCCAGCAGCTTGGAAGGCAATGAGCAGTTCTTC.

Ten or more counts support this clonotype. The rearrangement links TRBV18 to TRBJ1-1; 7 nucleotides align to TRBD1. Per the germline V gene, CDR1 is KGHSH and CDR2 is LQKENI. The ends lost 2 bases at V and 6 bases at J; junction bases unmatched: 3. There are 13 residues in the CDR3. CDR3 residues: CASSPGQGAEAFF. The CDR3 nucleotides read TGTGCCAGCTCACCAGGGCAGGGGGCTGAAGCTTTCTTT. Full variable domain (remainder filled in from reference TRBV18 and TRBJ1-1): NAGVMQNPRHLVRRRGQEARLRCSPMKGHSHVYWYRQLPEEGLKFMVYLQKENIIDESGMPKERFSAEFPKEGPSILRIQQVVRGDSAAYFCASSPGQGAEAFFGQGTRLTVV.

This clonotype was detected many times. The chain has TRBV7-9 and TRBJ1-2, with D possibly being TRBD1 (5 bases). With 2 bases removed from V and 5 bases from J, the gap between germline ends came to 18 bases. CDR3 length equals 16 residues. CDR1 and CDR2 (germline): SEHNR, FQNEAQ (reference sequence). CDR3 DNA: TGTGCCAGCAGCTTATACCCCGACAGACCCGGGTATGGCTACACCTTC. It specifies CASSLYPDRPGYGYTF.